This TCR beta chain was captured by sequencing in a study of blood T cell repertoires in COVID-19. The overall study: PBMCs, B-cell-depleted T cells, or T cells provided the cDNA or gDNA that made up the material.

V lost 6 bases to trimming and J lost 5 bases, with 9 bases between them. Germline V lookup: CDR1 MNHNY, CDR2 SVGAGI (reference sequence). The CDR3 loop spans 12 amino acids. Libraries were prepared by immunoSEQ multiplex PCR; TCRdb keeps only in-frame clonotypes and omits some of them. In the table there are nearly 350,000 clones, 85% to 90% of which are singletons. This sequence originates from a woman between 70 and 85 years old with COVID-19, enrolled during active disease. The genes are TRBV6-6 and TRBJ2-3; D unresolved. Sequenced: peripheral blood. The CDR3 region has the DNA TGTGCCAGCAGCCCACCGGGAGATACGCAGTATTTT. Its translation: CASSPPGDTQYF.